The 13 T cell receptor beta chains in this list originate from one sample, sequenced in a study of blood T cell repertoires in COVID-19. Clones were sequenced by immunoSEQ multiplex PCR, and TCRdb holds only the in-frame ones, with some missing. Altogether some 300,000 clones are present, 65% to 90% being singletons, with the ten largest covering about 4.2%. The source material was PBMCs or T cells enriched from blood (not recorded which). These receptors were obtained from a man under 40 who had recovered from COVID-19.

The rearrangement uses TRBV7-2 and TRBJ2-7, with D perhaps matching TRBD2 (6 bases). The CDR3 is 13 amino acids. Trimming removed 3 bases from V and 7 bases from J, with 13 bases in between. Looked up from germline, CDR1 is SGHTA and CDR2 is FQGNSA. The CDR3 sequence: CASSLGGPIEQYF. The CDR3 region has the DNA TGTGCCAGCAGCTTGGGGGGTCCTATAGAGCAGTACTTC.

This sequence joins TRBV13 and TRBJ1-4; D remains ambiguous. This CDR3 is built from 15 residues. Deletions cut 5 bases from V and 8 bases from J, with 18 bases between. Germline CDR1 and CDR2: PRHDT and FYEKMQ (reference sequence). CDR3 loop: CASSPSTGKAEKLFF. The CDR3 DNA reads as TGTGCCAGCAGCCCCTCAACCGGGAAGGCCGAAAAACTGTTTTTT.

V usage is TRBV11-2 and J usage is TRBJ2-1, with no clear D. Germline V gene sequence: CDR1 SGHAT, CDR2 FQNNGV. With 0 bases removed from V and 2 bases from J, the gap between germline ends came to 14 bases. There are 17 residues in the CDR3. CDR3 DNA sequence: TGTGCCAGCAGCTTAGATGGCCGGCGGTCCCCCTACAATGAGCAGTTCTTC. Protein: CASSLDGRRSPYNEQFF.

The CDR3 bases are TGCAGCGCCTCAGACAGGCTCAATGAGCAGTTCTTC. This gives the protein CSASDRLNEQFF. The chain combines TRBV29-1 with TRBJ2-1; the D gene is possibly TRBD1 (6 bases). V shed 7 bases and J shed 6 bases, with 13 bases lying between them. Germline values: CDR1 SQVTM, CDR2 ANQGSEA. This CDR3 has 12 amino acids.

V and J are TRBV28 and TRBJ1-1, with D perhaps matching TRBD1 (5 bases). V lost 11 bases to trimming and J lost 5 bases, with 21 bases between them. The CDR3 sequence is 14 residues long. Germline V gene data show CDR1 as MDHEN and CDR2 as SYDVKM. In DNA form, the CDR3 reads TGTGCCCACAAACAGGCGGGGGTAATGACTGAAGCTTTCTTT. Encoded protein: CAHKQAGVMTEAFF.

This chain connects TRBV4-1 to TRBJ2-7, with TRBD2 as a possible D gene (6 bases). This CDR3 contains 16 residues. V dropped 0 bases and J dropped 4 bases, with 16 bases sitting between them. Germline values: CDR1 MGHRA, CDR2 YSYEKL. The CDR3 protein is CASSQELGLAIYEQYF. The CDR3 DNA is TGCGCCAGCAGCCAAGAATTGGGACTTGCGATTTACGAGCAGTACTTC.

This chain joins TRBV11-2 and TRBJ2-4; a weak D match, TRBD2 (6 bases). This CDR3 is built from 13 residues. CDR1 is SGHAT, CDR2 FQNNGV, per germline. Deletions cut 2 bases from V and 9 bases from J, with 11 bases between. The CDR3 bases are TGTGCCAGCAGCTTAATGCAGGAGGGCATTCAGTACTTC. As protein: CASSLMQEGIQYF. Full variable domain (remainder filled in from reference TRBV11-2 and TRBJ2-4): EAGVAQSPRYKIIEKRQSVAFWCNPISGHATLYWYQQILGQGPKLLIQFQNNGVVDDSQLPKDRFSAERLKGVDSTLKIQPAKLEDSAVYLCASSLMQEGIQYFGAGTRLSVL.

This clone was counted once. The genes are TRBV2 and TRBJ1-5; a weak D match, TRBD1 (6 bases). V was cut by 4 bases and J by 3 bases, with 13 bases left in between. The CDR3 runs to 15 residues. Germline CDR1 SNHLY, CDR2 FYNNEI. Here the CDR3 reads CASSVETGINQPQHF. CDR3 bases: TGTGCCAGCAGTGTCGAAACAGGGATCAATCAGCCCCAGCATTTT.

On this clone itself: The junction departs from the called germline gene at one end, perhaps through a read error. The V gene is TRBV7-7, the J gene TRBJ1-3; D possibly corresponds to TRBD1 (6 bases). The germline V gene has CDR1 SSHAT and CDR2 FNYEAQ (reference sequence). The CDR3 is made up of 13 amino acids. The CDR3 DNA is TGTGCTAGCAGCCCGACAGGAGGAGACACCATATATTTT. This codes for CASSPTGGDTIYF.

This chain connects TRBV5-1 to TRBJ1-4; weak D call: TRBD1 (6 bases). The CDR3 is 15 residues long. Trimming removed 1 base from V and 8 bases from J, with 15 bases in between. CDR1 and CDR2 from the germline V gene are SGHRS and YFSETQ. The CDR3 reads CASSLSGGLQEKLFF. CDR3 DNA: TGCGCCAGCAGCTTGTCGGGGGGGCTACAGGAAAAACTGTTTTTT.

The gene calls are TRBV19 and TRBJ1-1, with D possibly being TRBD1 (5 bases). The CDR3 is 14 amino acids. Per germline, CDR1 LNHDA and CDR2 SQIVND (reference sequence). V was pared by 7 bases and J by 7 bases, with 19 bases between. DNA of the CDR3: TGTGCCAGTACTCAAGGGGCCTGGGGAGGTGAAGCTTTCTTT. This encodes CASTQGAWGGEAFF.

For the CDR3, the DNA is TGTGCCATCAGTGACCTGACTAGCGGGGTGGGCGAGACCCAGTACTTC. Its translation: CAISDLTSGVGETQYF. This rearrangement joins TRBV10-3 to TRBJ2-5; 11 nucleotides align to TRBD2. This CDR3 region has 16 residues. V shed 3 bases and J 5 bases; nucleotides not matched to a gene: 8. From germline, CDR1 is ENHRY and CDR2 SYGVKD.

The rearrangement links TRBV4-1 to TRBJ2-2; TRBD2 matches 8 bases. V lost 3 bases and J lost 0; bases outside the gene matches: 3. The CDR3 sequence is 16 residues long. CDR1 is MGHRA, CDR2 YSYEKL, per germline. The CDR3 loop is CASSQLLAANTGELFF. DNA of the CDR3: TGCGCCAGCAGCCAGCTACTAGCGGCGAACACCGGGGAGCTGTTTTTT.